This T cell receptor (beta chain) was captured by sequencing in a study of blood T cell repertoires in COVID-19. Data came from immunoSEQ multiplex PCR; TCRdb stores just in-frame clones and leaves some out. The table shows about 40,000 clones, with more than 85% occurring only once. Trimming took 1 base from V and 10 from J; bases not matched to a gene: 8. The length of the CDR3 is 15 residues. CDR1 is LGHNA and CDR2 is YSLEER in the germline V gene. Sequencing was carried out using peripheral blood. V usage is TRBV4-3 and J usage is TRBJ2-1; 9 bases are shared with TRBD1. The receptor was derived from a man in his fifties in a cohort sampled during active COVID-19. The CDR3 reads CASSQGNTGGGEQFF. CDR3 sequence (DNA): TGCGCCAGCAGCCAAGGTAACACAGGGGGCGGCGAGCAGTTCTTC.